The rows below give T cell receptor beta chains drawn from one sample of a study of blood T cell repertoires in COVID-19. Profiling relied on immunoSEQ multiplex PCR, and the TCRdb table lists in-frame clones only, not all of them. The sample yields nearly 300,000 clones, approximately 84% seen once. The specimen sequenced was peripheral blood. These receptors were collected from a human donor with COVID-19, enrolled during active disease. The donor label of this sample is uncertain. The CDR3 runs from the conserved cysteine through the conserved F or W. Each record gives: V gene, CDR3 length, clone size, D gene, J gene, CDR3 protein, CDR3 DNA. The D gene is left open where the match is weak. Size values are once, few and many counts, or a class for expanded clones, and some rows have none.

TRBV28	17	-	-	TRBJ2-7	CASSSARANDGMGEQYF	TGTGCCAGCAGTTCCGCCCGGGCCAATGACGGGATGGGCGAGCAGTACTTC
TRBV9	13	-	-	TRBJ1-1	CASSPSGYTEAFF	TGTGCCAGCAGCCCGTCGGGGTACACTGAAGCTTTCTTT
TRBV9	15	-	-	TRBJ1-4	CASSALTGLNEKLFF	TGTGCCAGCAGCGCCCTCACAGGCCTGAATGAAAAACTGTTTTTT
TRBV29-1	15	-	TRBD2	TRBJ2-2	CSVGPAGGNTGELFF	TGCAGCGTTGGCCCAGCGGGAGGGAACACCGGGGAGCTGTTTTTT
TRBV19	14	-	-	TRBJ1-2	CASRRTADPYGYTF	TGTGCCAGTAGACGGACAGCAGATCCCTATGGCTACACCTTC
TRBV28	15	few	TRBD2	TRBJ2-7	CASSSAGTVPFEQYF	TGTGCCAGCAGTTCAGCGGGAACGGTCCCTTTCGAGCAGTACTTC
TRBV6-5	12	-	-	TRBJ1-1	CASSMRYTEAFF	TGTGCCAGCAGTATGAGGTACACTGAAGCTTTCTTT
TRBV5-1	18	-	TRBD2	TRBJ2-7	CASSPEGLAGGPGDEQYF	TGCGCCAGCAGCCCGGAAGGACTAGCGGGAGGGCCTGGGGACGAGCAGTACTTC
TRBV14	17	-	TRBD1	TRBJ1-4	CASSPDRVKAANEKLFF	TGTGCCAGCAGCCCCGACAGGGTGAAGGCGGCTAATGAAAAACTGTTTTTT
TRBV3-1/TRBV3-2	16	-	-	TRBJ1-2	CASSQGGRGGFYGYTF	TGTGCCAGCAGCCAAGGGGGAAGGGGAGGATTCTATGGCTACACCTTC
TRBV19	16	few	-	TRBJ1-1	CASRMGQNYLNTEAFF	TGTGCCAGTAGGATGGGTCAGAACTACTTGAACACTGAAGCTTTCTTT
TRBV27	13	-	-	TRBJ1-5	CASSPRRDQPQHF	TGTGCCAGCAGTCCCCGGAGGGATCAGCCCCAGCATTTT
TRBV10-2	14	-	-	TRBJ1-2	CASSDPWGGAGYTF	TGCGCCAGCAGTGACCCCTGGGGGGGCGCAGGCTACACCTTC
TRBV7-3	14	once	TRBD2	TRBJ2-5	CASSLSGRTGTQYF	TGTGCCAGCAGCCTTAGCGGGAGGACAGGGACCCAGTACTTC
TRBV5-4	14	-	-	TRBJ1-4	CASSFPGEDEKLFF	TGTGCCAGCAGCTTTCCGGGTGAGGATGAAAAACTGTTTTTT
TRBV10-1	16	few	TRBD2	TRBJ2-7	CASSEYFREASYEQYF	TGCGCCAGCAGTGAGTATTTTCGGGAGGCCTCCTACGAGCAGTACTTC
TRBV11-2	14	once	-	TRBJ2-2	CASSWGTQAGELFF	TGTGCCAGCAGCTGGGGGACTCAGGCCGGGGAGCTGTTTTTT
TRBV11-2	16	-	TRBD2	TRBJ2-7	CASSLARGDWSREQYF	TGTGCCAGCAGCTTAGCTCGGGGGGACTGGTCTCGGGAGCAGTACTTC
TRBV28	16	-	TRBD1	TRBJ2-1	CASSPQDRVSYNEQFF	TGTGCCAGCAGTCCCCAAGACAGGGTATCCTACAATGAGCAGTTCTTC
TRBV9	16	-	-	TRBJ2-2	CASSLSGGTNTGELFF	TGTGCCAGCAGCCTCTCGGGCGGGACGAACACCGGGGAGCTGTTTTTT
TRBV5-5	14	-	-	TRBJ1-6	CASSSRGGNSPLHF	TGTGCCAGCAGCTCCAGAGGCGGAAATTCACCCCTCCACTTT
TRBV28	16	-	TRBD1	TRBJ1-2	CASSSGTGSTLYGYTF	TGTGCCAGCAGTTCCGGGACAGGGAGTACCCTCTATGGCTACACCTTC
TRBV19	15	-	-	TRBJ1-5	CASNPGVWGNQPQHF	TGTGCCAGTAACCCAGGGGTGTGGGGCAATCAGCCCCAGCATTTT
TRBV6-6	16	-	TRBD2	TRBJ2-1	CASSSPGLAGYNEQFF	TGTGCCAGCAGTAGCCCGGGACTAGCGGGGTACAATGAGCAGTTCTTC
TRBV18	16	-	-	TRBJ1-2	CASSPGAGESGYGYTF	TGTGCCAGCTCACCGGGGGCAGGGGAGTCGGGCTATGGCTACACCTTC
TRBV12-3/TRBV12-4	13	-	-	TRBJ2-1	CASSLGSNNEQFF	TGTGCCAGCAGTTTGGGCAGTAACAATGAGCAGTTCTTC
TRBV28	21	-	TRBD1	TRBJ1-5	CASSLFWQANYRGRIGQPQHF	TGTGCCAGCAGTTTATTTTGGCAGGCGAATTACAGGGGGCGTATTGGTCAGCCCCAGCATTTT
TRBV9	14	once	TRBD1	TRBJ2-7	CASSEGTGGGEQYF	TGTGCCAGCAGCGAGGGGACAGGGGGAGGCGAGCAGTACTTC
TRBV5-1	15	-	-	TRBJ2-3	CASSLEAVSTDTQYF	TGCGCCAGCAGCTTGGAAGCGGTTAGCACAGATACGCAGTATTTT
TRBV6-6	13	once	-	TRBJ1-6	CASGQTVNSPLHF	TGTGCCAGCGGACAGACCGTAAATTCACCCCTCCACTTT
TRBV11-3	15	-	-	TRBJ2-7	CASSLGGAGSYEQYF	TGTGCCAGCAGCTTAGGGGGTGCAGGGTCCTACGAGCAGTACTTC
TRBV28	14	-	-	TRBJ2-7	CASSPGGGISEQYF	TGTGCCAGCAGTCCGGGGGGCGGTATCTCCGAGCAGTACTTC
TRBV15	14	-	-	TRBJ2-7	CATSRPGGNYEQYF	TGTGCCACCAGCCGACCAGGGGGGAACTACGAGCAGTACTTC
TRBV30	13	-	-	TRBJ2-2	CAWGSLATGELFF	TGTGCCTGGGGGTCCTTAGCTACCGGGGAGCTGTTTTTT
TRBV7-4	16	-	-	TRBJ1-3	CASSPGGPSPGNTIYF	TGTGCCAGCAGCCCGGGGGGACCTTCTCCCGGAAACACCATATATTTT
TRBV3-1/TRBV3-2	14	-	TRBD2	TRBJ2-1	CASIGGTGDNEQFF	TGTGCCAGCATCGGGGGGACTGGGGACAATGAGCAGTTCTTC
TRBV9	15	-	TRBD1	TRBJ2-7	CASSSRTGGLGEQYF	TGTGCCAGCAGCTCACGGACAGGGGGCCTTGGGGAGCAGTACTTC
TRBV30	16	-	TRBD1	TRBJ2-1	CAWSVQSGGTYNEQFF	TGTGCCTGGAGTGTACAGTCAGGGGGCACCTACAATGAGCAGTTCTTC
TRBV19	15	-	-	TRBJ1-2	CASSTRRETPAGYTF	TGTGCCAGTAGTACAAGGCGGGAGACACCCGCAGGCTACACCTTC
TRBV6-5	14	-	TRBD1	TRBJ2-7	CASKGQASSYEQYF	TGTGCCTCAAAGGGACAGGCCAGCTCCTACGAGCAGTACTTC
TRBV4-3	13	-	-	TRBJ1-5	CASSQDREQPQHF	TGCGCCAGCAGCCAAGACAGGGAACAGCCCCAGCATTTT
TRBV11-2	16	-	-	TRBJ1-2	CASSLAGSALNYGYTF	TGTGCCAGCAGCTTAGCGGGGTCAGCCCTAAACTATGGCTACACCTTC
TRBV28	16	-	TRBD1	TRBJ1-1	CASSSRGRLKNTEAFF	TGTGCCAGCAGCTCCAGGGGGCGCTTGAAGAACACTGAAGCTTTCTTT
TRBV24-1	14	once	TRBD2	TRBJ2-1	CATSGLAGGNEQFF	TGTGCCACCAGTGGATTAGCGGGAGGAAATGAGCAGTTCTTC
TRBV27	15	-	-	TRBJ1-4	CASRKSGAGDEKLFF	TGTGCCAGCAGAAAGAGCGGGGCGGGGGATGAAAAACTGTTTTTT
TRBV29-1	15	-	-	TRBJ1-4	CSVDTGGSPNEKLFF	TGCAGCGTTGACACCGGGGGGTCCCCTAATGAAAAACTGTTTTTT
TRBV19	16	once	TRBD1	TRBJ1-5	CASSIPPDRINQPQHF	TGTGCCAGTAGTATCCCCCCGGACAGGATAAATCAGCCCCAGCATTTT